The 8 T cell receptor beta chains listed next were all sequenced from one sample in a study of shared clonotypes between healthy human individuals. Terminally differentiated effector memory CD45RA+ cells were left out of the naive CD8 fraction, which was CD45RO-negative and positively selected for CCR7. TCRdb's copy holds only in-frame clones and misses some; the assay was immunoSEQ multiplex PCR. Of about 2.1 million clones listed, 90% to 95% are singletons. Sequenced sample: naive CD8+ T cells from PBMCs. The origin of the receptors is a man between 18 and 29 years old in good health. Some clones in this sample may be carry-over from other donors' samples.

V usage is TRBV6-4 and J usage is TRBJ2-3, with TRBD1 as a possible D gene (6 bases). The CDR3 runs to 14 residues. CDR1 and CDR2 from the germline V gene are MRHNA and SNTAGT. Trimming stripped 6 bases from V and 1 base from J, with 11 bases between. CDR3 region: CASSPGGGTDTQYF. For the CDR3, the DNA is TGTGCCAGCAGCCCTGGGGGCGGCACAGATACGCAGTATTTT.

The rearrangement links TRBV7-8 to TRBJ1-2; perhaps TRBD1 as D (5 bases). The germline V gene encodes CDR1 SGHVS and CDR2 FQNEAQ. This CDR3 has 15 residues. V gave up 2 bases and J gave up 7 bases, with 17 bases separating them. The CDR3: CASSLSVLGTIGYTF. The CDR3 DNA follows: TGTGCCAGCAGCTTATCTGTCCTGGGGACTATTGGCTACACCTTC.

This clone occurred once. The CDR3 bases are TGTGCCAGCAGCCCCGACAGGGCGGCTAGGAATGAGCAGTTCTTC. Encoded protein: CASSPDRAARNEQFF. The chain links TRBV9 to TRBJ2-1; TRBD1 matches 7 bases. V lost 4 bases, J lost 7 bases, and 11 bases stayed unmatched. The CDR3 loop spans 15 amino acids. CDR1 SGDLS and CDR2 YYNGEE come from the germline V gene.

CDR3 coding DNA: TGTGCCAGCAGCTTAGACTGGGGGGAGACCCAGTACTTC. It encodes CASSLDWGETQYF. V and J are TRBV5-8 and TRBJ2-5; the D call may be TRBD1 or TRBD2 (5 bases each). This CDR3 spans 13 amino acids. With 2 bases removed from V and 5 bases from J, the gap between germline ends came to 10 bases. Germline V gene data show CDR1 as SGHTS and CDR2 as YDEGEE. The entire variable domain, with the rest obtained from reference TRBV5-8 and TRBJ2-5, is as follows: EAGVTQSPTHLIKTRGQQATLRCSPISGHTSVYWYQQALGLGLQFLLWYDEGEERNRGNFPPRFSGRQFPNYSSELNVNALELEDSALYLCASSLDWGETQYFGPGTRLLVL.

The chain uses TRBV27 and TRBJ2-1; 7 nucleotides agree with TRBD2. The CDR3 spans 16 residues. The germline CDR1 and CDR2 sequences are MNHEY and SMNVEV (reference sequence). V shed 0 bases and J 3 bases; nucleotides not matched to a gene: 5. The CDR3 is CASSLSGGSGYNEQFF. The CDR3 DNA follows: TGTGCCAGCAGTTTATCGGGCGGGAGCGGCTACAATGAGCAGTTCTTC.

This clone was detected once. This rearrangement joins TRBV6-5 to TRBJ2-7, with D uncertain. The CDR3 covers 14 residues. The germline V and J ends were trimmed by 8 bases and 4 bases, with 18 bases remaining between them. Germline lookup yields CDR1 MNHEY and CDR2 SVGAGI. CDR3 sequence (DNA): TGTGCCAGCGCCACCCGGTTTGCTGCTTACGAGCAGTACTTC. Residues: CASATRFAAYEQYF.

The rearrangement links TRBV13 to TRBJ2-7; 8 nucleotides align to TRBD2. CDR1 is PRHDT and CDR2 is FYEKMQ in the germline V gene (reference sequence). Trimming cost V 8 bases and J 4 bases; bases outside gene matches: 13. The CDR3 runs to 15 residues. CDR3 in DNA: TGTGCCAGCCCCGGGGGGGAAGAGAGGGTTTACGAGCAGTACTTC. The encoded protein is CASPGGEERVYEQYF.

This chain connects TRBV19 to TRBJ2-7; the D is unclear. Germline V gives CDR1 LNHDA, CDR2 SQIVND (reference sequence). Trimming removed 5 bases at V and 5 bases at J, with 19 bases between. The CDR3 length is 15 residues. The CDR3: CASSLTPDNRDEQYF. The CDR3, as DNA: TGTGCCAGTAGTTTGACACCCGATAACAGAGACGAGCAGTACTTC.